This T cell receptor beta chain was obtained from a study of cytomegalovirus exposure and HLA in healthy donors. PCR amplification relied on 60 Vbeta primers (plus 13 Jbeta primers). Method: immunoSEQ multiplex PCR; TCRdb's copy keeps in-frame clones and lacks some. The table includes more than 140,000 clones, around 80% detected once. The V gene's germline CDR1 is MNHEY and CDR2 SVGAGI. Trimming pared 2 bases from V and 7 bases from J, leaving 11 bases between. The CDR3 is 14 residues long. Each donor's status was that of a healthy bone marrow donor. For this clone: Its antigen is not identified.

Findings of the study overall: The classifier reportedly diagnosed cytomegalovirus status with high specificity and sensitivity. For most TCR beta V segments, an earlier analysis put the productive rate at about 87% or about 30% of the time.

The gene calls are TRBV6-5 and TRBJ1-4; D might be TRBD1 (6 bases). The sequenced sample was PBMCs. This TCR came from a man between 18 and 35 years old in good health and CMV-seropositive. CDR3 coding DNA: TGTGCCAGCAGTTACGGGGGCGTCGGTGAAAAACTGTTTTTT. Its protein is CASSYGGVGEKLFF.